This T cell receptor beta chain was profiled in a study of T cells in Graves' hyperthyroidism and ophthalmopathy. Extraction of PBMCs used 9 to 10 ml of fresh peripheral blood. This clonotype was detected many times. From RNA transcripts, TCR beta CDR3 regions were amplified. First-round RT-PCR with HTBI primers amplified the TCR CDR3 region. TCRdb itself ran the multiplex PCR reads through MiXCR, one entry per CDR3 protein. The sample holds 400,000 to 600,000 distinct CDR3 sequences, around 20% seen once. The sequenced sample consisted of blood. The clonotype comes from a man aged 18 to 35 with Graves' hyperthyroidism.

The CDR3 loop is CASSQDRQVVTEAFF. The CDR3 nucleotides are TGCGCCAGCAGCCAAGATCGTCAGGTGGTGACTGAAGCTTTCTTT. This chain uses TRBV4-1 with TRBJ1-1; no clear D gene. The germline V gene has CDR1 MGHRA and CDR2 YSYEKL. V was cut by 0 bases and J by 5 bases, with 13 bases left in between. The length of the CDR3 is 15 residues.